This section outlines one TCR beta chain sequence together with its context. The V gene's germline CDR1 is MNHEY and CDR2 SVGAGI. The ends were cut back, 6 bases at V and 12 bases at J, with 14 bases in the middle. The CDR3 runs to 11 residues. Clones were read by immunoSEQ multiplex PCR, and TCRdb kept only the in-frame ones, dropping some. The data show 250,000 to 300,000 clones, with 75% to 90% seen just once and 1.7% held by the top ten. The study recruited people aged roughly 18 to 100 years across under 25 US areas. These data are taken from a study of blood T cell repertoires in COVID-19. The chain combines TRBV6-5 with TRBJ1-2; D is ambiguous. The material sequenced was PBMCs or T cells enriched from blood (not recorded which). This clonotype was obtained from a middle-aged woman who had recovered from COVID-19. The CDR3 loop reads CASSTTLGNTF. CDR3 sequence (DNA): TGTGCCAGCAGCACTACCCTCGGGAACACCTTC.